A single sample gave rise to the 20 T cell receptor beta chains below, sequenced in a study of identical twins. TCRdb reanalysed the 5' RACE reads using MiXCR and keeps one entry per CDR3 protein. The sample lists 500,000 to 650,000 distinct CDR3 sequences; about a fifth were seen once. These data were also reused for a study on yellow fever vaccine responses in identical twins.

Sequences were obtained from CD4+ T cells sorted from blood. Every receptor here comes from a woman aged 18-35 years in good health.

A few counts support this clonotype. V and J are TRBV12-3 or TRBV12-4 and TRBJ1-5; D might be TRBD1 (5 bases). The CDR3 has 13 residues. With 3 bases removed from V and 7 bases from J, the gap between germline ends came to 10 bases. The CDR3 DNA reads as TGTGCCAGCAGTTTCGGGGCAAGGCAGCCCCAGCATTTT. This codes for CASSFGARQPQHF.

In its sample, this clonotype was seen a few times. DNA for the CDR3: TGTGCCAGCAGTTTTCGACCCCGGGGTCAGCCCCAGCATTTT. Translation: CASSFRPRGQPQHF. V is TRBV12-3 or TRBV12-4 and J is TRBJ1-5; no clear D gene. The CDR3 is 14 amino acids. Trimming took off 3 bases at V and 6 bases at J, with 12 bases between the two ends.

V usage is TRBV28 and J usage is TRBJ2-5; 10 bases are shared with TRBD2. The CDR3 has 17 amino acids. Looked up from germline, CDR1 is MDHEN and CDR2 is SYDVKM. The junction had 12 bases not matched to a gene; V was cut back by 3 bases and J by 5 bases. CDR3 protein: CASSFLPSSGGRETQYF. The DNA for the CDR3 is TGTGCCAGCAGTTTTCTCCCGTCTAGCGGGGGTAGGGAGACCCAGTACTTC.

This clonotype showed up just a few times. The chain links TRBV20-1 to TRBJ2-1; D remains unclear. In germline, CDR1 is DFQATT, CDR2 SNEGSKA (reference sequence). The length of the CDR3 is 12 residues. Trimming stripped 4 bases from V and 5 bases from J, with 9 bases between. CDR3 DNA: TGCAGTGCTACCAGGATCAACAATGAGCAGTTCTTC. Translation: CSATRINNEQFF.

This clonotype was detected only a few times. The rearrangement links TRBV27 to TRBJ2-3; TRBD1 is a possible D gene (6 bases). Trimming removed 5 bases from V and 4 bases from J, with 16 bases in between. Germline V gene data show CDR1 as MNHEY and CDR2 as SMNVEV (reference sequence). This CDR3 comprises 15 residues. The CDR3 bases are TGTGCCAGCAGTCCTCTCCGAAAGGGGGCAGATACGCAGTATTTT. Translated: CASSPLRKGADTQYF.

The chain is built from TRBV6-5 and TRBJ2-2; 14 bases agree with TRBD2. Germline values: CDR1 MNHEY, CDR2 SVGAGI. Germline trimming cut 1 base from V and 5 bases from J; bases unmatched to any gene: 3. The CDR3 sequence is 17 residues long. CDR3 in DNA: TGTGCCAGCAGTTACTTGACTAGCGGGAGGGAAACCGGGGAGCTGTTTTTT. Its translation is CASSYLTSGRETGELFF.

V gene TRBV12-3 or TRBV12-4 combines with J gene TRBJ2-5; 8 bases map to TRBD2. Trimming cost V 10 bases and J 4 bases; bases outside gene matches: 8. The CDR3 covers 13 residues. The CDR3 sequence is CATARGGRETQYF. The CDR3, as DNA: TGTGCCACCGCCCGGGGGGGGCGAGAGACCCAGTACTTC.

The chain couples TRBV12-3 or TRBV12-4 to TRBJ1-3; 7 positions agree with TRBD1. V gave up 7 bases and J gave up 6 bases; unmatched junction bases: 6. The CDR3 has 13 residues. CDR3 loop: CASNDRVENTIYF. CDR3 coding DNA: TGTGCCAGCAACGACAGGGTGGAAAACACCATATATTTT.

In nucleotides, the CDR3 is TGTGCCAGCAGCTTAGCCCCCCGGACTAGCGGGTTCTCCTACAATGAGCAGTTCTTC. As protein: CASSLAPRTSGFSYNEQFF. The genes are TRBV7-2 and TRBJ2-1, with 11 bases identical to TRBD2. Per the germline V gene, CDR1 is SGHTA and CDR2 is FQGNSA. The trim removed 0 bases at V and 0 bases at J, leaving 7 bases unmatched. This CDR3 region has 19 residues.

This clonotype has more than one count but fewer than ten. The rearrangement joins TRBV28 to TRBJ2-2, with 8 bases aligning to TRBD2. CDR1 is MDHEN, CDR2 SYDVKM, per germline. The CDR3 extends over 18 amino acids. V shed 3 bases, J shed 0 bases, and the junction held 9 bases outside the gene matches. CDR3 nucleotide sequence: TGTGCCAGCAGTTTGTCAGGGAGCGGGGGAACGAACACCGGGGAGCTGTTTTTT. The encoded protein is CASSLSGSGGTNTGELFF.

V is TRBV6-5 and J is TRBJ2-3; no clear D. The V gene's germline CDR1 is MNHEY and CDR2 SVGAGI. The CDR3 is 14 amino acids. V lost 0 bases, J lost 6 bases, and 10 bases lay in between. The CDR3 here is CASSYSGVRDTQYF. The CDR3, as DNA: TGTGCCAGCAGTTACTCTGGGGTTAGGGATACGCAGTATTTT.

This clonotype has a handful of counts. The CDR3 loop reads CASSLQQETQYF. The CDR3 DNA sequence: TGTGCCAGCAGCTTACAGCAAGAGACCCAGTACTTC. The V and J genes are TRBV11-2 and TRBJ2-5, with unresolved D. Germline loops: CDR1 SGHAT, CDR2 FQNNGV. Trimming left V 2 bases short and J 2 bases short, with 3 bases between. The CDR3 has 12 amino acids.

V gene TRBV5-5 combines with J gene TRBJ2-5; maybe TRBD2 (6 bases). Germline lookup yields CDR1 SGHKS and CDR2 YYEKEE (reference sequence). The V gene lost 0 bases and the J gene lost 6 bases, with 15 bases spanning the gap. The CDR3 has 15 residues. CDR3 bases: TGTGCCAGCAGCTTGGCCCCGGGGGATGGGCAGACCCAGTACTTC. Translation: CASSLAPGDGQTQYF.

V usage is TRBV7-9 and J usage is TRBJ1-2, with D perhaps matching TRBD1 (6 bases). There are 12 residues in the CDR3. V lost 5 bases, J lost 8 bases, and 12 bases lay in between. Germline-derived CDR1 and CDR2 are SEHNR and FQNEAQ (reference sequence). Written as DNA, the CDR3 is TGTGCCAGCAGCGAACAGGGTTGGGGCTACACCTTC. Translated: CASSEQGWGYTF. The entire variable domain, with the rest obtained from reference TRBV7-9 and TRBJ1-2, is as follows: DTGVSQNPRHKITKRGQNVTFRCDPISEHNRLYWYRQTLGQGPEFLTYFQNEAQLEKSRLLSDRFSAERPKGSFSTLEIQRTEQGDSAMYLCASSEQGWGYTFGSGTRLTVV.

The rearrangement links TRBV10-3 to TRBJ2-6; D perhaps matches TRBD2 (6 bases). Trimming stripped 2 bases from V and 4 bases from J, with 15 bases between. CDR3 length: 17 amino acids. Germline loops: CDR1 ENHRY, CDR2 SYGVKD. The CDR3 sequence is CAISERRGGTGANVLTF. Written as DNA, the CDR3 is TGTGCCATCAGTGAGAGGCGTGGAGGGACCGGGGCCAACGTCCTGACTTTC.

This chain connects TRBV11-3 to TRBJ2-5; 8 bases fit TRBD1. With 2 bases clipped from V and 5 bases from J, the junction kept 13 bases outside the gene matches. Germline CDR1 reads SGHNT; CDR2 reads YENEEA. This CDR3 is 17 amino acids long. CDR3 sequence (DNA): TGTGCCAGCAGCTTAAGTCTAGCGCAGGGGGCTTCGGAGACCCAGTACTTC. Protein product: CASSLSLAQGASETQYF.

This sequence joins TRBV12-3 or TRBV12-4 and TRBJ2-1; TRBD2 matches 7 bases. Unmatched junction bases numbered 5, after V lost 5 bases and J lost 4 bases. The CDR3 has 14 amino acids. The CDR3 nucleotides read TGTGCCAGCAGTACCACTAGCGATTACAATGAGCAGTTCTTC. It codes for CASSTTSDYNEQFF.

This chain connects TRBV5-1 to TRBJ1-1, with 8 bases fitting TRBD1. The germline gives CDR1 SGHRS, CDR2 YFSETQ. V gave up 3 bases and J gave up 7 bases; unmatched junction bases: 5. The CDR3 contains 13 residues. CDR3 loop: CASSSTGDGEAFF. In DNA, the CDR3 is TGCGCCAGCAGCTCGACAGGGGACGGTGAAGCTTTCTTT.

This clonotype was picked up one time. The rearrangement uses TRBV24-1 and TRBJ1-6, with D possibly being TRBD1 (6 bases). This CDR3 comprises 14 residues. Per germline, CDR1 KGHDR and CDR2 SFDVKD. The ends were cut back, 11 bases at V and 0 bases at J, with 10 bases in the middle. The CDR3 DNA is TGTGCCAATACAGGGAGCTCCTATAATTCACCCCTCCACTTT. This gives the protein CANTGSSYNSPLHF.

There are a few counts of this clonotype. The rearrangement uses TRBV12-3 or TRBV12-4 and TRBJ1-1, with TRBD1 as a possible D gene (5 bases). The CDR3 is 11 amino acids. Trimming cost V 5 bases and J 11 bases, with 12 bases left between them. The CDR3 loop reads CASSNGTLAFF. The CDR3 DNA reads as TGTGCCAGCAGTAACGGGACGCTGGCTTTCTTT.